Each of the 2 T cell receptor beta chains below was sequenced from the same sample in a study of blood T cell repertoires in COVID-19 (dated by TCRdb to about 2020). The library was generated by the immunoSEQ multiplex PCR assay. TCRdb retrieved this table from immuneACCESS and kept in-frame rearrangements only. Not all clones are present; in checked studies, unresolved V genes account for under half, and no reason is known for the remainder. For this sample the table gives around 240,000 clones, of which 90% were detected only once. The leading ten clones occupy less than 0.9% of the sample. Sequenced material: PBMCs or T cells enriched from blood (not recorded which). These receptors were taken from a middle-aged man who had been exposed to COVID-19.

The chain links TRBV24-1 to TRBJ2-1, with 7 bases that match TRBD2. The V gene's germline CDR1 is KGHDR and CDR2 SFDVKD. J gave up 4 bases and V 1 base, and 6 bases lay outside the gene matches. The CDR3 has 16 residues. CDR3: CATSDLGAGLYNEQFF. The DNA of the CDR3 is TGTGCCACCAGTGATTTAGGAGCGGGGCTATACAATGAGCAGTTCTTC.

The chain combines TRBV19 with TRBJ2-1, with 9 bases matching TRBD2. Germline V lookup: CDR1 LNHDA, CDR2 SQIVND (reference sequence). This CDR3 region has 12 residues. Trimming cost V 1 base and J 14 bases; bases outside gene matches: 3. CDR3 amino acids: CASSIGAGGKFF. Here the CDR3 DNA reads TGTGCCAGTAGTATAGGAGCGGGAGGCAAGTTCTTC.